These 18 T cell receptor beta chains share one sample of origin, sequenced in a study of T cells in women clearing cervical HPV infection. Sequencing was performed with immunoSEQ multiplex PCR; in TCRdb, only in-frame clones are kept and a portion is missing. The sample has roughly 49,000 clones. Sequenced input: blood buffy coat. These receptors were taken from a woman between 18 and 69 years old with a cervical HPV16 infection that either progressed to CIN3+ or cleared (not recorded which).

Concerning this clone itself: The CDR3 end lies 3 residues beyond the end of the read and is filled in from the germline J gene. J is TRBJ2-7 and V is TRBV5-1, with 7 positions matching TRBD1. The V and J ends lost 0 bases and 5 bases, in that order; junction bases with no gene match: 5. The CDR3 has 14 residues. CDR1 SGHRS and CDR2 YFSETQ come from the germline V gene. The part of the CDR3 DNA that was read is TGCGCCAGCAGCTTGGGACAGGGCGGAGACGAG. Protein: CASSLGQGGDE. The full CDR3 protein is CASSLGQGGDEQYF.

Notes on this clone: The CDR3 extends 3 residues past the end of the read, so its final part is completed from the germline J gene. The chain combines TRBV19 with TRBJ1-5; 7 nucleotides agree with TRBD1. The junction had 6 bases not matched to a gene; V was cut back by 3 bases and J by 7 bases. Germline-derived CDR1 and CDR2 are LNHDA and SQIVND (reference sequence). This CDR3 is 14 amino acids long. The CDR3 sequence: CASSITGAGQPQHF. The covered CDR3 bases are TGTGCCAGTAGTATCACAGGGGCGGGGCAGCCC.

Of note for this clone: The read ends 3 residues shy of where the CDR3 ends; the end is completed using the germline J gene. The chain uses TRBV5-4 and TRBJ2-7; 11 bases match TRBD1. Germline-derived CDR1 and CDR2 are SGHNT and YYREEE (reference sequence). Trimming removed 1 base from V and 5 bases from J; junction bases left unmatched: 5. CDR3 size: 15 residues. The DNA read from the CDR3 is TGTGCCAGCAGCTTGCCGGGACAGGGGGTCAACGAG. This sequence encodes CASSLPGQGVNE. The whole CDR3 sequence is CASSLPGQGVNEQYF.

In the case of this clone: The read ends 3 residues shy of where the CDR3 ends; the end is completed using the germline J gene. The chain combines TRBV19 with TRBJ1-2, with 9 bases lining up with TRBD1. From germline, CDR1 is LNHDA and CDR2 SQIVND (reference sequence). The CDR3 consists of 15 residues. CDR3 DNA (partial): TGTGCCAGTAGCCACAGGGACAGGGCCTCCTACGAA. Protein: CASSHRDRASYE. The CDR3, in full, reads CASSHRDRASYEYTF.

The sequenced part of the CDR3 DNA is TGTGCCAGCAGCCGGGGGGCCGGGGAGACC. It translates to CASSRGAGET. The whole CDR3 protein is CASSRGAGETQYF. The V call is TRBV7-7, the J call TRBJ2-5; D may be TRBD2 (7 bases). The read finishes 3 residues shy of the CDR3 end, and the germline J gene is used to complete it. Trimming took 5 bases from V and 5 from J, leaving 12 bases between them. The V gene's germline CDR1 is SSHAT and CDR2 FNYEAQ (reference sequence). The CDR3 loop spans 13 amino acids. The full variable domain, completed using reference TRBV7-7 and TRBJ2-5, is GAGVSQSPRYKVTKRGQDVTLRCDPISSHATLYWYQQALGQGPEFLTYFNYEAQPDKSGLPSDRFSAERPEGSISTLTIQRTEQRDSAMYRCASSRGAGETQYFGPGTRLLVL.

On this clone: At one end, the junction sequence differs from germline, possibly due to a read error. The CDR3 extends 3 residues past the end of the read, so its final part is completed from the germline J gene. V is TRBV7-7 and J is TRBJ2-3, with D possibly matching TRBD2 (6 bases). The CDR3 extends over 17 amino acids. CDR1 SSHAT and CDR2 FNYEAQ come from the germline V gene (reference sequence). CDR3 DNA (partial): TGTGCTAGCAACCCGGGTGGGTTGACGGGGGTAGGTCAGCCG. Translation: CASNPGGLTGVGQP. The CDR3, in full, reads CASNPGGLTGVGQPQYF.

About this clone itself: The missing CDR3 end, 3 residues past where the read stops, is filled in from the germline J gene. The chain has TRBV11-2 and TRBJ2-5, with D hard to call. V shed 4 bases and J shed 2 bases, with 14 bases lying between them. The length of the CDR3 is 15 residues. CDR1 and CDR2 from the germline V gene are SGHAT and FQNNGV. CDR3 region: CASSSPTLVQETQYF. CDR3 DNA, as far as it was read: TGTGCCAGCAGCTCACCCACATTGGTTCAAGAGACC.

As regards this clone: The read terminates 3 residues ahead of where the CDR3 ends, so the germline J gene completes it. The chain has TRBV6-7 and TRBJ2-7, with D maybe TRBD2 (6 bases). TRBV6-7 is flagged as an ORF with uncertain function. The V and J ends lost 0 bases and 3 bases respectively, with 27 bases between them. The CDR3 covers 20 residues. CDR3 bases read: TGTGCCAGCAGTTACTCGAAGACGGGGAAAGAGGACGGGGGTTACTACGAG. It is translated as CASSYSKTGKEDGGYYE. The CDR3 reads in full as CASSYSKTGKEDGGYYEQYF.

Concerning this clone itself: The read terminates 3 residues before the CDR3 end, so the remaining end is supplied by the germline J gene. V usage is TRBV20-1 and J usage is TRBJ1-2; 12 nucleotides match TRBD1. This CDR3 is 15 amino acids long. Per the germline V gene, CDR1 is DFQATT and CDR2 is SNEGSKA (reference sequence). Here the CDR3 reads CSARDKGQGARGYTF. The CDR3 DNA, read in part, is TGCAGTGCTAGAGATAAGGGACAGGGGGCGCGAGGC.

Regarding this clone: The CDR3 goes on 3 residues after the read ends, and that part is filled in from the germline J gene. The V and J genes are TRBV12-3 or TRBV12-4 and TRBJ2-3; maybe TRBD1 (6 bases). The CDR3 has 16 residues. V lost 5 bases and J lost 1, with 16 bases in between. The CDR3: CASSKTGVVGTDTQYF. The DNA read from the CDR3 is TGTGCCAGCAGTAAGACAGGAGTTGTTGGCACAGATACG.

As for this clone: The CDR3 extends 3 residues past the end of the read, so its final part is completed from the germline J gene. The genes are TRBV9 and TRBJ1-1; weak D call: TRBD1 (5 bases). This CDR3 comprises 15 residues. The germline CDR1 and CDR2 sequences are SGDLS and YYNGEE. V dropped 0 bases and J dropped 1 base, with 10 bases sitting between them. Incomplete CDR3 DNA: TGTGCCAGCAGCGTAGCTTCAGGGAAGAACACTGAA. This encodes CASSVASGKNTE. The entire CDR3 is CASSVASGKNTEAFF. The entire variable domain, with the rest obtained from reference TRBV9 and TRBJ1-1, is as follows: DSGVTQTPKHLITATGQRVTLRCSPRSGDLSVYWYQQSLDQGLQFLIQYYNGEERAKGNILERFSAQQFPDLHSELNLSSLELGDSALYFCASSVASGKNTEAFFGQGTRLTVV.

About this clone: The read stops 3 residues short of the end of the CDR3; the missing end is completed from the germline J gene. This chain connects TRBV30 to TRBJ2-3, with a possible D match to TRBD1 (5 bases). Germline CDR1 GTSNPN, CDR2 SVGIG (reference sequence). CDR3 length: 12 amino acids. The V end lost 2 bases, the J end lost 8 bases, and 11 bases lay between the germline ends. Partial CDR3 DNA: TGTGCCTGGAGTCAGGGATTGAGTACG. Its protein is CAWSQGLST. The complete CDR3 sequence is CAWSQGLSTQYF.

In the case of this clone: The read terminates 3 residues before the CDR3 end, so the remaining end is supplied by the germline J gene. V and J are TRBV5-5 and TRBJ2-1; a weak D match, TRBD1 (6 bases). CDR1 is SGHKS and CDR2 is YYEKEE in the germline V gene (reference sequence). Trimming took 0 bases from V and 4 from J, leaving 8 bases between them. This CDR3 has 14 amino acids. The CDR3 here is CASSLAGTYNEQFF. Incomplete CDR3 DNA: TGTGCCAGCAGCTTGGCCGGGACATACAATGAG.

Comment on this clone: The read comes to an end 3 residues before the CDR3 does, leaving the germline J gene to fill in the end. The chain joins TRBV5-1 to TRBJ1-3, with TRBD1 as a possible D gene (5 bases). Germline loops: CDR1 SGHRS, CDR2 YFSETQ. The CDR3 runs 15 residues. Trimming pared 5 bases from V and 0 bases from J, leaving 12 bases between. CDR3 bases read: TGCGCCAGCAGTAGGGCAGGGAGCTCTGGAAACACC. It is translated as CASSRAGSSGNT. Given in full, the CDR3 is CASSRAGSSGNTIYF.

About this clone: The read comes to an end 3 residues before the CDR3 does, leaving the germline J gene to fill in the end. The rearrangement links TRBV7-8 to TRBJ1-2, with 8 nucleotides matching TRBD1. Germline V gives CDR1 SGHVS, CDR2 FQNEAQ. The CDR3 is 18 residues long. The DNA read from the CDR3 is TGTGCCAGCAGCTTAGCTGGCCAGGGGGCTAGTAAATCCTACGAC. Residues: CASSLAGQGASKSYD. The whole CDR3 reads CASSLAGQGASKSYDYTF.

Concerning this clone: The read gets to within 3 residues of the CDR3 end, and the germline J gene fills in the rest. V and J are TRBV20-1 and TRBJ1-2, with a possible D match to TRBD1 (6 bases). Germline CDR1 and CDR2: DFQATT and SNEGSKA (reference sequence). The length of the CDR3 is 16 residues. Trimming cost V 5 bases and J 1 base, with 20 bases left between them. The CDR3 reads CSALPGQRTLNYGYTF. The CDR3 bases that were read are TGCAGTGCTTTACCGGGACAAAGAACACTTAACTATGGC.

In the case of this clone: The read terminates 3 residues ahead of where the CDR3 ends, so the germline J gene completes it. The chain links TRBV6-2 or TRBV6-3 to TRBJ2-7; 7 bases are shared with TRBD1. V lost 1 base to trimming and J lost 6 bases; unmatched junction nucleotides: 6. This CDR3 has 14 residues. CDR1 MNHEY and CDR2 SVGEGT come from the germline V gene. Partial CDR3 DNA: TGTGCCAGCAGTTACTGTCAGGGGGAGTGCGAG. Encoded protein: CASSYCQGECE. The entire CDR3 protein is CASSYCQGECEQYF.

Regarding this clone: Read data end 3 residues before the CDR3 end; the end is taken from the germline J gene. This sequence joins TRBV19 and TRBJ1-6; 8 nucleotides line up with TRBD1. Germline values: CDR1 LNHDA, CDR2 SQIVND (reference sequence). The CDR3 totals 19 residues. V shed 6 bases, J shed 0 bases, and the junction held 13 bases outside the gene matches. The DNA read from the CDR3 is TGTGCCAGTAGCGACTTTCTTACAGGGGGTAGCTCCTATAATTCACCC. Translating it yields CASSDFLTGGSSYNSP. The full CDR3 is CASSDFLTGGSSYNSPLHF.